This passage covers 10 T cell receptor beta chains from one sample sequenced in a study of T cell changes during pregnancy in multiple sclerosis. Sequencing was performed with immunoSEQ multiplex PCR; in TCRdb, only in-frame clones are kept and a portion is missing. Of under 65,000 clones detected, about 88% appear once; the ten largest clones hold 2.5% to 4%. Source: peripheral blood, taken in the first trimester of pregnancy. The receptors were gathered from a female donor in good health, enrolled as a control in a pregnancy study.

CDR3 DNA: TGTGCCAGCAGCTTACAGGGGGACACCATATATTTT. This codes for CASSLQGDTIYF. The chain couples TRBV7-2 to TRBJ1-3; the match to TRBD1 covers 7 bases. Per the germline V gene, CDR1 is SGHTA and CDR2 is FQGNSA. The J segment lost 8 bases and the V segment lost 2 bases, leaving 0 bases of the junction unmatched. CDR3 size: 12 residues.

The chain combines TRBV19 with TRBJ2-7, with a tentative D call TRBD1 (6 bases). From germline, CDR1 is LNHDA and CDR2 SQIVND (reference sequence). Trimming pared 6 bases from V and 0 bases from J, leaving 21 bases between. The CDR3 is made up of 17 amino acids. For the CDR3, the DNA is TGTGCCAGTAGCTTGGGGGCAGGACCGTTTAGCTCCTACGAGCAGTACTTC. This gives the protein CASSLGAGPFSSYEQYF.

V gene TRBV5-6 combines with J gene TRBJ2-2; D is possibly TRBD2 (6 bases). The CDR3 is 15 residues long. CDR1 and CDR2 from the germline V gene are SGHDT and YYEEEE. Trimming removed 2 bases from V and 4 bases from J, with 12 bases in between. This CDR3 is CASSFRLVGTGELFF. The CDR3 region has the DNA TGTGCCAGCAGCTTCCGACTAGTGGGCACCGGGGAGCTGTTTTTT. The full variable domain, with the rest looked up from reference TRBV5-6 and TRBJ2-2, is DAGVTQSPTHLIKTRGQQVTLRCSPKSGHDTVSWYQQALGQGPQFIFQYYEEEERQRGNFPDRFSGHQFPNYSSELNVNALLLGDSALYLCASSFRLVGTGELFFGEGSRLTVL.

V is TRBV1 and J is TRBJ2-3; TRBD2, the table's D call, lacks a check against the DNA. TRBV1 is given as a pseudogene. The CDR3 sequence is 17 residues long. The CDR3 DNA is TGCACCAGCAGCCAAGATAGGAAACTAGCGGACACAGATACGCAGTATTTT. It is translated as CTSSQDRKLADTDTQYF.

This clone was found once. The CDR3 DNA sequence: TGTGCCAGCAGCCAATGGACCGGGACTAGCGAAGAGACCCAGTACTTC. Translating gives CASSQWTGTSEETQYF. The rearrangement uses TRBV11-3 and TRBJ2-5; 10 nucleotides agree with TRBD2. CDR3 length: 16 amino acids. Germline CDR1 is SGHNT and CDR2 is YENEEA. With 5 bases clipped from V and 3 bases from J, the junction kept 9 bases outside the gene matches.

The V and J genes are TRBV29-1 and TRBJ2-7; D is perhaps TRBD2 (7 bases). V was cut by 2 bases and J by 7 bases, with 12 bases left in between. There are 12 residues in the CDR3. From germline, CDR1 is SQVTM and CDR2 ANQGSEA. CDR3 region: CSVEKQGGEQYF. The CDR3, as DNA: TGCAGCGTTGAAAAACAGGGAGGGGAGCAGTACTTC.

The CDR3 region has the DNA TGTGCCAGCAGTCGAATCTTCCGGGGCCGCGGGGGAGAGACCCAGTACTTC. Its translation: CASSRIFRGRGGETQYF. The chain carries TRBV28 and TRBJ2-5; 7 nucleotides match TRBD2. After removal of 5 bases from V and 4 bases from J, the junction contained 16 bases not matched to a gene. The length of the CDR3 is 17 residues. Germline assignment: CDR1 MDHEN and CDR2 SYDVKM.

The CDR3 region is CAWSVQGVPNQPQHF. CDR3 bases: TGTGCCTGGAGTGTACAGGGGGTACCGAATCAGCCCCAGCATTTT. The chain carries TRBV30 and TRBJ1-5, with 8 bases matching TRBD1. The trim removed 0 bases at V and 4 bases at J, leaving 5 bases unmatched. The CDR3 runs to 15 residues. CDR1 is GTSNPN and CDR2 is SVGIG in the germline V gene (reference sequence).

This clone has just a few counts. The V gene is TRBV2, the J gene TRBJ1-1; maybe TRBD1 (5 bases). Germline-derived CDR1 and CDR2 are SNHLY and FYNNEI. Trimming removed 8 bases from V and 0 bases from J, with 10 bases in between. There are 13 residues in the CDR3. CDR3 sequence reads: CASLTELNTEAFF. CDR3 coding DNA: TGTGCCAGCTTGACAGAACTGAACACTGAAGCTTTCTTT.

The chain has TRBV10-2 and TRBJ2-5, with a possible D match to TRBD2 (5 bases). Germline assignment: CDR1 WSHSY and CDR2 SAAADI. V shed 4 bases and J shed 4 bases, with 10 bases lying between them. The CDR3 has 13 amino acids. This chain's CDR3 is CASSGTPGETQYF. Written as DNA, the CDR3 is TGCGCCAGCAGTGGGACTCCAGGAGAGACCCAGTACTTC.